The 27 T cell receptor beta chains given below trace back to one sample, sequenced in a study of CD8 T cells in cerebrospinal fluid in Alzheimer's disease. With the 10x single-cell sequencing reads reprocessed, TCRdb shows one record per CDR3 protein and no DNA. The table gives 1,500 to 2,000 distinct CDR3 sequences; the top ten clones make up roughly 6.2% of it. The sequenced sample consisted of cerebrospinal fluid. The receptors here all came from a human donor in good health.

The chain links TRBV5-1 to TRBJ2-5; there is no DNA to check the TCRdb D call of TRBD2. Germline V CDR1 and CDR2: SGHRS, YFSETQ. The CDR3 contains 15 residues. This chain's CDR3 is CASSLAGLAGETQYF.

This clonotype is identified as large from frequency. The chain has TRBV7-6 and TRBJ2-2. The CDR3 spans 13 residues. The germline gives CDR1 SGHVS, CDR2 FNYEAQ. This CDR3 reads CASSLAQSGELFF. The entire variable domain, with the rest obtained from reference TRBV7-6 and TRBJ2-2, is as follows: GAGVSQSPRYKVTKRGQDVALRCDPISGHVSLYWYRQALGQGPEFLTYFNYEAQQDKSGLPNDRFSAERPEGSISTLTIQRTEQRDSAMYRCASSLAQSGELFFGEGSRLTVL.

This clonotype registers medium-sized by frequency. The CDR3 sequence is CAWSALDRSSYNSPLHF. The gene calls are TRBV30 and TRBJ1-6; TCRdb's D call, TRBD1, is unchecked because there is no DNA. The CDR3 covers 17 residues. Germline CDR1 GTSNPN, CDR2 SVGIG (reference sequence).

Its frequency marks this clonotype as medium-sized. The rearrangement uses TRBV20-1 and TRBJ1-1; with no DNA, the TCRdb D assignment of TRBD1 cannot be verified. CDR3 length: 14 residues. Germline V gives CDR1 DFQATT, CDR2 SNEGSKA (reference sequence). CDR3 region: CSVERGAAGTEAFF.

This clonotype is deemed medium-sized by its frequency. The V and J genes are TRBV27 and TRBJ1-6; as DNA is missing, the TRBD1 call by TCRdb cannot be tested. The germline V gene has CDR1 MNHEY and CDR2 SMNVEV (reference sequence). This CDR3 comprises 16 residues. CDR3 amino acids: CASSLSGQSYNSPLHF.

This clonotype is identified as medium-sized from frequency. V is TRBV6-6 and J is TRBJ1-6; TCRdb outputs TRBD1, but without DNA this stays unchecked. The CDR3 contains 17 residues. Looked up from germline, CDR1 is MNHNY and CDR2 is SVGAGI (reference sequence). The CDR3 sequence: CASSTTGSPSYNSPLHF.

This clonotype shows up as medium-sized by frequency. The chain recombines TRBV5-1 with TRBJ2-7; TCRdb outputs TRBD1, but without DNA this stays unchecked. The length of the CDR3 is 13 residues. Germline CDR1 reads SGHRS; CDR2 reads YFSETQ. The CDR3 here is CASRYQGSYEQYF.

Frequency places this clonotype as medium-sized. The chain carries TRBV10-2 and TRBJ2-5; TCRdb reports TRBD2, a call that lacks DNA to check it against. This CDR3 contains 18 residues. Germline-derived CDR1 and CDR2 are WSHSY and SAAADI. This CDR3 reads CASSGLAGGQLEGETQYF.

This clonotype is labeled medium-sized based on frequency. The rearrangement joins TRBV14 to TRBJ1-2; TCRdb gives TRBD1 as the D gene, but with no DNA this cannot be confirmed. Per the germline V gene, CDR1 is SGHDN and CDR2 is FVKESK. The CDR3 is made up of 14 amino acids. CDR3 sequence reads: CASSQGRGGFGYTF.

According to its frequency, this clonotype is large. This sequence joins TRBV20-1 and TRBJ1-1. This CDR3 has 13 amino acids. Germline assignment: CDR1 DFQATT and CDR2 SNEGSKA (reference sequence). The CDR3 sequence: CSARRDGNTEAFF.

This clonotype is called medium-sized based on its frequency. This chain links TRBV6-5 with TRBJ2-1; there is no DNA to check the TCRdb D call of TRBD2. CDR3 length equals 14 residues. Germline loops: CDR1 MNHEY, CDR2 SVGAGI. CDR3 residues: CASRSLAEYNEQFF.

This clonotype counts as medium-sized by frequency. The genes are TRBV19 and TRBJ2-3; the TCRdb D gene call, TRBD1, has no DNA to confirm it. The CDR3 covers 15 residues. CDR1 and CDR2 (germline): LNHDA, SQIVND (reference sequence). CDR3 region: CASQREPRSTDTQYF.

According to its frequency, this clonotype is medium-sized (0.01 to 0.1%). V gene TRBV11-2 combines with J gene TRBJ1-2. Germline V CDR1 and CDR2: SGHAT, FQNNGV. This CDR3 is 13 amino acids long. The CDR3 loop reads CASSPTGYLGYTF.

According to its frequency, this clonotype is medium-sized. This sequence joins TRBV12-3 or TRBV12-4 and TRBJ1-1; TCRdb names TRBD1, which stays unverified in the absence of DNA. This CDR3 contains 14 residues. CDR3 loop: CASSFSGANTEAFF.

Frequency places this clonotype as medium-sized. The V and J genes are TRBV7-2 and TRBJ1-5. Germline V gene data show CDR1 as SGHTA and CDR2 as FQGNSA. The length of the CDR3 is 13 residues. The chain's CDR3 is CASSLELDQPQHF.

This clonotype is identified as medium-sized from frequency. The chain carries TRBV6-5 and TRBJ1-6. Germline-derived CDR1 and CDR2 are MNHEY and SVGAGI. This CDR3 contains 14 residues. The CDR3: CASSYPQVGSPLHF.

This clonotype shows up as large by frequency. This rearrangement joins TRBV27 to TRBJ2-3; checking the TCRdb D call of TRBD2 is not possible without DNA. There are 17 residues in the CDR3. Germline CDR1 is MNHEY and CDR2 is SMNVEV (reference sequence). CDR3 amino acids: CASSFHSAQASTDTQYF.

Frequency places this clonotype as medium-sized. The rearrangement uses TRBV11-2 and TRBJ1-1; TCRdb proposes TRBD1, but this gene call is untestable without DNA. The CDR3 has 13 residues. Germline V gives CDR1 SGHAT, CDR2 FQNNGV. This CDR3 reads CASSSQGATEAFF.

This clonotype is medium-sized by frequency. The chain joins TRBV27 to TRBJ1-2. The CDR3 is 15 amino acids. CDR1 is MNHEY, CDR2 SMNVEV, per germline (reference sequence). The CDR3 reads CASSLRLGTNYGYTF.

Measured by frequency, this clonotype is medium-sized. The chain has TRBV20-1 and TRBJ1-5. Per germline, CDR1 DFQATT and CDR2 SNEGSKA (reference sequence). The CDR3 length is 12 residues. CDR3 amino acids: CSAQGPAQPQHF.

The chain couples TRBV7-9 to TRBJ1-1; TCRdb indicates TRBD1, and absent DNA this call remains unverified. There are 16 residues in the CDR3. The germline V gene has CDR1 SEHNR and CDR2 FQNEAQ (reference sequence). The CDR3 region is CASSPGQGMRNTEAFF.

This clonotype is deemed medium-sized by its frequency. The CDR3 is CASTPGGNEQFF. The J gene is TRBJ2-1, the V gene TRBV10-2; TCRdb's assignment of TRBD1 cannot be checked, as there is no DNA. This CDR3 has 12 amino acids. The germline V gene has CDR1 WSHSY and CDR2 SAAADI.

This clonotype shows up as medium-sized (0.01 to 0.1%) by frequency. CDR3 sequence: CASRGGPTYNSPLHF. The chain employs TRBV6-1 and TRBJ1-6. Germline CDR1 and CDR2: MNHNS and SASEGT. The CDR3 spans 15 residues.

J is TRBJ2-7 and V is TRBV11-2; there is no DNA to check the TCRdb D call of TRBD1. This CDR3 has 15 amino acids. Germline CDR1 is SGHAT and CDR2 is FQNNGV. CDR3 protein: CASSPRGGAVYEQYF.

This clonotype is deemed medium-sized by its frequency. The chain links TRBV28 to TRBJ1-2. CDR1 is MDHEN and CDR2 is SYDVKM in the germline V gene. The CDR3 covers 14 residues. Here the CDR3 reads CASSFRPSLYGYTF.

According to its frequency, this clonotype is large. The CDR3: CASSPRGGGVSYNEQFF. The chain carries TRBV7-2 and TRBJ2-1; TCRdb outputs TRBD1, but without DNA this stays unchecked. The germline gives CDR1 SGHTA, CDR2 FQGNSA. This CDR3 has 17 residues.

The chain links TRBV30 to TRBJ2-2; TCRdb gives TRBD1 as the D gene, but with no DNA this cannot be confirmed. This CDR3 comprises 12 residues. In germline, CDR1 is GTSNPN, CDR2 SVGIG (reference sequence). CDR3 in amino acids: CAWGAYGGELFF.